This paragraph reports one T cell receptor beta chain. The entry originates in a study of T cells expressing NK-cell markers. Germline V gene data show CDR1 as SQVTM and CDR2 as ANQGSEA. The CDR3 extends over 11 amino acids. TCRdb re-called the 5' RACE reads and gives one entry per CDR3 protein, without DNA. This sample contains 150,000 to 180,000 distinct CDR3 sequences. J is TRBJ1-2 and V is TRBV29-1. The origin of this receptor is a woman between 45 and 65 years old in good health. Sequencing was carried out using blood T cells: a sorted CD56 or NKG2C T cell subset, CD4+ or CD8+ T cells, or bulk PBMC T cells (not recorded which). CDR3 protein: CSLWQDYGYTF.